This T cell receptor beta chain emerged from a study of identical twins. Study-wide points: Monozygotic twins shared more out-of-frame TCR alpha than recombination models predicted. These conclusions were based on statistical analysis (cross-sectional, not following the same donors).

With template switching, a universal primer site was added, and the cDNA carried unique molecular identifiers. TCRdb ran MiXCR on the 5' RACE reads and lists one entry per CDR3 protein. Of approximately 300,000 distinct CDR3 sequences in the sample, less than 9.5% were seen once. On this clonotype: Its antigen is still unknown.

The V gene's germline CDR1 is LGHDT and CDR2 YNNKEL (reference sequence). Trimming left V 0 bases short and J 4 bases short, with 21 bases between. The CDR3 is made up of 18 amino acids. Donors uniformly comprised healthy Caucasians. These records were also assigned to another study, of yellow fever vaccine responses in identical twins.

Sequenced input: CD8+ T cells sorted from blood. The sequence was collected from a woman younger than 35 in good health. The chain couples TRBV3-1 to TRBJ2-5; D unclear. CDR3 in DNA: TGTGCCAGCAGCCAAGAGCGAGACCCATCTCCGCCCCGAGAGACCCAGTACTTC. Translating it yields CASSQERDPSPPRETQYF.